Following are 30 T cell receptor beta chains from one sample sequenced in a study of patients and donors after allogeneic stem cell transplantation. Each CDR3 protein gets one entry after TCRdb re-called the RT-PCR reads with MiXCR. The sample comprises about 960,000 distinct CDR3 sequences, more than 15% of which are singletons, and roughly 6% rests with the top ten. The sample was blood, either unsorted or a sorted T cell fraction (not recorded which). The receptors here all came from a human donor who was either an allogeneic HSCT recipient or a stem cell or donor lymphocyte infusion donor (not recorded which). It is not recorded whose cells these are; they may come from a transplant donor.

This clonotype was counted only a few times. This chain joins TRBV4-1 and TRBJ2-7, with 7 bases that match TRBD2. From germline, CDR1 is MGHRA and CDR2 YSYEKL. The trim removed 2 bases at V and 2 bases at J, leaving 6 bases unmatched. The CDR3 totals 15 residues. The CDR3 region has the DNA TGCGCCAGCAGCCAAAATTGGCTAGCGGCCTACGAGCAGTACTTC. Translated: CASSQNWLAAYEQYF.

This clonotype was detected many times. The genes are TRBV10-3 and TRBJ1-1, with 8 bases that match TRBD1. The CDR3 spans 12 residues. Germline values: CDR1 ENHRY, CDR2 SYGVKD. V lost 8 bases to trimming and J lost 5 bases; unmatched junction nucleotides: 4. The CDR3 DNA reads as TGTGCCATCGGACAGGGCGGGACTGAAGCTTTCTTT. Protein sequence: CAIGQGGTEAFF.

This clonotype was detected only a few times. CDR3 in DNA: TGTGCCATCAGTGAGCCGGACAGTAGAGCAGATACGCAGTATTTT. This codes for CAISEPDSRADTQYF. The rearrangement joins TRBV10-3 to TRBJ2-3, with D perhaps matching TRBD1 (6 bases). Germline values: CDR1 ENHRY, CDR2 SYGVKD. This CDR3 has 15 residues. V lost 2 bases to trimming and J lost 4 bases, with 13 bases between them.

This clonotype came up a few times. The V call is TRBV7-3, the J call TRBJ2-7; D is unclear. Trimming stripped 5 bases from V and 0 bases from J, with 8 bases between. From germline, CDR1 is SGHTA and CDR2 FQGTGA. This CDR3 is 13 amino acids long. The CDR3 DNA follows: TGTGCCAGCAGCCCACACCCCTCCTACGAGCAGTACTTC. Its translation is CASSPHPSYEQYF.

The rearrangement uses TRBV19 and TRBJ2-3; 8 bases are a match to TRBD2. The CDR3 sequence is 14 residues long. V lost 4 bases and J lost 4; bases outside the gene matches: 4. The germline V gene encodes CDR1 LNHDA and CDR2 SQIVND (reference sequence). The CDR3 loop is CASSTLAGPDTQYF. CDR3 DNA sequence: TGTGCCAGTAGTACTTTAGCGGGACCAGATACGCAGTATTTT. Supplemented by reference TRBV19 and TRBJ2-3, the full variable domain reads DGGITQSPKYLFRKEGQNVTLSCEQNLNHDAMYWYRQDPGQGLRLIYYSQIVNDFQKGDIAEGYSVSREKKESFPLTVTSAQKNPTAFYLCASSTLAGPDTQYFGPGTRLTVL.

A few counts support this clonotype. The chain employs TRBV12-3 or TRBV12-4 and TRBJ2-2; 16 bases are shared with TRBD2. V lost 3 bases, J lost 4 bases, and 5 bases stayed unmatched. CDR3 length equals 18 residues. The CDR3 loop reads CASSLAGLAGGPTGELFF. CDR3 bases: TGTGCCAGCAGTTTGGCGGGACTAGCGGGAGGGCCCACCGGGGAGCTGTTTTTT.

In its sample, this clonotype was seen a few times. V usage is TRBV7-9 and J usage is TRBJ1-6; D possibly corresponds to TRBD1 (5 bases). The CDR3 runs 17 residues. Germline V gene data show CDR1 as SEHNR and CDR2 as FQNEAQ (reference sequence). Trimming took 3 bases from V and 1 from J, leaving 13 bases between them. CDR3 in amino acids: CASSLLDNPSYNSPLHF. CDR3 nucleotide sequence: TGTGCCAGCAGCTTGTTGGACAACCCGTCCTATAATTCACCCCTCCACTTT.

The rearrangement joins TRBV11-2 to TRBJ2-3, with 9 positions matching TRBD1. The CDR3 has 16 residues. Trimming cost V 7 bases and J 3 bases; bases outside gene matches: 11. Germline CDR1 SGHAT, CDR2 FQNNGV. The DNA of the CDR3 is TGTGCCAGCACCCTGCCCAGGGACAGGGATACAGATACGCAGTATTTT. Residues: CASTLPRDRDTDTQYF.

This clonotype occurred many times. This sequence joins TRBV7-2 and TRBJ2-4; D is possibly TRBD2 (6 bases). Trimming cost V 3 bases and J 4 bases, with 10 bases left between them. CDR1 is SGHTA and CDR2 is FQGNSA in the germline V gene. The CDR3 sequence is 14 residues long. The CDR3 sequence is CASSLGRGKNIQYF. CDR3 nucleotides: TGTGCCAGCAGCTTGGGGCGGGGAAAAAACATTCAGTACTTC.

The V call is TRBV2, the J call TRBJ2-1; D is undetermined. V was trimmed by 8 bases and J by 10 bases, leaving 15 bases between them. CDR3 length: 12 amino acids. CDR1 is SNHLY, CDR2 FYNNEI, per germline. This CDR3 reads CASGARYDEQFF. The CDR3 bases are TGTGCCAGCGGTGCTAGATACGACGAGCAGTTCTTC.

The chain joins TRBV4-3 to TRBJ1-6; D gene uncertain. Germline V gene data show CDR1 as LGHNA and CDR2 as YSLEER. Trimming left V 0 bases short and J 3 bases short, with 6 bases between. CDR3 size: 15 residues. The CDR3 sequence: CASSQDADYNSPLHF. Here the CDR3 DNA reads TGCGCCAGCAGCCAAGATGCGGACTATAATTCACCCCTCCACTTT.

The chain joins TRBV30 to TRBJ2-1, with D maybe TRBD1 (5 bases). The CDR3 contains 13 residues. Trimming removed 2 bases from V and 7 bases from J, with 12 bases in between. Looked up from germline, CDR1 is GTSNPN and CDR2 is SVGIG (reference sequence). The CDR3 DNA reads TGTGCCTGGAGTAGCATAAGGGGAAATGAGCAGTTCTTC. Its protein product is CAWSSIRGNEQFF.

V is TRBV6-2 or TRBV6-3 and J is TRBJ1-5; D unclear. Between the trimmed V and J ends, which lost 2 bases and 0 bases, there was a span of 5 bases. The CDR3 runs 14 residues. Germline V gives CDR1 MNHEY, CDR2 SVGEGT. The CDR3 DNA reads TGTGCCAGCAGTTACCAGTATAGCAATCAGCCCCAGCATTTT. Its translation is CASSYQYSNQPQHF.

Only a few counts were recorded for this clonotype. V is TRBV27 and J is TRBJ2-7; perhaps TRBD2 as D (6 bases). This CDR3 spans 15 amino acids. The germline V gene has CDR1 MNHEY and CDR2 SMNVEV (reference sequence). The V end was cut by 2 bases, the J end by 1 base, with 12 bases between. The CDR3 region is CASSLNFAGSYEQYF. CDR3 in DNA: TGTGCCAGCAGTTTAAACTTCGCGGGGTCCTACGAGCAGTACTTC.

The chain couples TRBV7-2 to TRBJ2-7; TRBD2 agrees at 10 bases. CDR1 is SGHTA and CDR2 is FQGNSA in the germline V gene. CDR3 length: 16 residues. V trimming: 5 bases; J trimming: 5 bases; junction bases outside the gene matches: 12. The CDR3 nucleotides read TGTGCCAGCAGCACCCAACTAGCGGGGAATCAGAACGAGCAGTACTTC. Protein sequence: CASSTQLAGNQNEQYF.

V is TRBV27 and J is TRBJ2-1, with 9 bases aligning to TRBD1. Germline assignment: CDR1 MNHEY and CDR2 SMNVEV (reference sequence). The V segment lost 6 bases and the J segment 4 bases; nucleotides outside the gene matches: 4. The CDR3 contains 14 residues. The CDR3 coding sequence is TGTGCCAGCAGGGACAGGGGAGGATACAATGAGCAGTTCTTC. Its protein is CASRDRGGYNEQFF.

This clonotype has only a few counts. The genes are TRBV2 and TRBJ1-1; D gene ambiguous. V was shortened by 9 bases and J by 4 bases, with 12 bases between the two germline ends. Germline assignment: CDR1 SNHLY and CDR2 FYNNEI. There are 12 residues in the CDR3. The CDR3 DNA reads TGTGCCAGGGCCGCTTCGGGCACTGAAGCTTTCTTT. Amino acid sequence: CARAASGTEAFF. The full variable domain, its missing parts supplied by reference TRBV2 and TRBJ1-1, is EPEVTQTPSHQVTQMGQEVILRCVPISNHLYFYWYRQILGQKVEFLVSFYNNEISEKSEIFDDQFSVERPDGSNFTLKIRSTKLEDSAMYFCARAASGTEAFFGQGTRLTVV.

This clonotype was seen ten or more times. V usage is TRBV5-1 and J usage is TRBJ1-5; D not certain. Trimming pared 1 base from V and 7 bases from J, leaving 3 bases between. The CDR3 sequence is 11 residues long. Looked up from germline, CDR1 is SGHRS and CDR2 is YFSETQ. DNA for the CDR3: TGCGCCAGCAGCTTGACCCAGCCCCAGCATTTT. Translation gives CASSLTQPQHF.

This clonotype was observed a few times. The chain combines TRBV7-9 with TRBJ2-2; 8 bases agree with TRBD2. From germline, CDR1 is SEHNR and CDR2 FQNEAQ (reference sequence). J was trimmed by 3 bases and V by 7 bases; bases with no gene match: 13. The CDR3 extends over 17 amino acids. The CDR3 DNA is TGTGCCAGCACCCGTCGGTCCGGACTAGCTTACACCGGGGAGCTGTTTTTT. Translated: CASTRRSGLAYTGELFF.

V is TRBV5-1 and J is TRBJ2-7; TRBD2 matches at 10 bases. The junction had 7 bases not matched to a gene; V was cut back by 4 bases and J by 3 bases. Germline loops: CDR1 SGHRS, CDR2 YFSETQ. The CDR3 contains 15 residues. The CDR3, as DNA: TGCGCCAGCAGCGTGGGACTAGCGTACGACTACGAGCAGTACTTC. As protein: CASSVGLAYDYEQYF.

This clonotype showed up just a few times. This chain joins TRBV7-2 and TRBJ1-3; maybe TRBD1 (6 bases). The CDR3 totals 14 residues. V was trimmed by 4 bases and J by 5 bases, leaving 12 bases between them. Germline CDR1 is SGHTA and CDR2 is FQGNSA. For the CDR3, the DNA is TGTGCCAGCAGCTCCGGGACACCTAGAAACACCATATATTTT. It encodes CASSSGTPRNTIYF.

This clonotype was seen only a few times. The gene calls are TRBV3-1 and TRBJ2-7; unclear D gene. Trimming stripped 5 bases from V and 2 bases from J, with 7 bases between. The CDR3 has 12 residues. The germline V gene has CDR1 LGHDT and CDR2 YNNKEL (reference sequence). CDR3 bases: TGTGCCAGCAGCGTCAGCCCCTACGAGCAGTACTTC. Translated: CASSVSPYEQYF.

This clonotype was seen a few times. The gene calls are TRBV20-1 and TRBJ2-5; 13 bases align to TRBD2. CDR1 is DFQATT and CDR2 is SNEGSKA in the germline V gene (reference sequence). This CDR3 is built from 14 residues. V lost 5 bases to trimming and J lost 4 bases; unmatched junction nucleotides: 4. DNA of the CDR3: TGCAGTGCTCCCCGGACTAGCGGGGGAGAGACCCAGTACTTC. Translation: CSAPRTSGGETQYF.

This chain connects TRBV3-1 to TRBJ2-7, with D possibly matching TRBD2 (8 bases). V was trimmed by 4 bases and J by 0 bases, leaving 13 bases between them. Per the germline V gene, CDR1 is LGHDT and CDR2 is YNNKEL (reference sequence). This CDR3 comprises 15 residues. CDR3 DNA: TGTGCCAGCAGCCGCAGGGGGACTAGCTCCTACGAGCAGTACTTC. It encodes CASSRRGTSSYEQYF.

The rearrangement joins TRBV20-1 to TRBJ2-1; the match to TRBD1 covers 9 bases. With 6 bases clipped from V and 6 bases from J, the junction kept 3 bases outside the gene matches. The CDR3 length is 12 residues. The V gene's germline CDR1 is DFQATT and CDR2 SNEGSKA (reference sequence). The CDR3, as DNA: TGCAGTGCGCCGGGACAGGGCAATGAGCAGTTCTTC. It translates to CSAPGQGNEQFF.

This clonotype was observed a few times. The V call is TRBV5-6, the J call TRBJ1-1; no clear D. With 2 bases removed from V and 7 bases from J, the gap between germline ends came to 21 bases. Germline CDR1 reads SGHDT; CDR2 reads YYEEEE. The CDR3 has 16 amino acids. CDR3 protein: CASSFRQKILISEAFF. DNA for the CDR3: TGTGCCAGCAGCTTTAGGCAGAAGATTCTGATAAGTGAAGCTTTCTTT.

The rearrangement links TRBV5-1 to TRBJ2-3; 8 positions match TRBD2. Germline CDR1 SGHRS, CDR2 YFSETQ. V was pared by 7 bases and J by 2 bases, with 6 bases of the junction left unmatched. The CDR3 is 14 residues long. In nucleotides, the CDR3 is TGCGCCAGCGGGCACGGGAGGGCCACAGATACGCAGTATTTT. Protein product: CASGHGRATDTQYF.

This clonotype has at least ten counts. The chain carries TRBV12-3 or TRBV12-4 and TRBJ2-7; a possible D gene is TRBD1 (5 bases). The V gene lost 6 bases and the J gene lost 5 bases, with 11 bases spanning the gap. The CDR3 sequence is 12 residues long. CDR3 DNA sequence: TGTGCCAGCAGCCTCCAGGGCCACGAGCAGTACTTC. Translating it yields CASSLQGHEQYF.

The chain employs TRBV20-1 and TRBJ2-7, with D hard to call. The germline V and J ends were trimmed by 1 base and 3 bases, with 7 bases remaining between them. Per germline, CDR1 DFQATT and CDR2 SNEGSKA (reference sequence). This CDR3 is 12 amino acids long. The CDR3: CSARGLVYEQYF. The CDR3 region has the DNA TGCAGTGCTAGAGGGCTCGTCTACGAGCAGTACTTC.

This clonotype was seen repeatedly, ten times or more. This chain joins TRBV6-5 and TRBJ2-7; D perhaps matches TRBD1 (5 bases). V lost 2 bases and J lost 4, with 6 bases in between. This CDR3 is built from 12 residues. The V gene's germline CDR1 is MNHEY and CDR2 SVGAGI. In DNA form, the CDR3 reads TGTGCCAGCAGTTACCAGGGATACGAGCAGTACTTC. This gives the protein CASSYQGYEQYF.